The 21 T cell receptor beta chains in this list originate from one sample, sequenced in a study of tumor-infiltrating lymphocytes in oesophageal squamous cell carcinoma. TCRdb used MiXCR to reprocess the PCR reads, holding one entry per CDR3 protein. The sample shows roughly 9,800 distinct CDR3 sequences, approximately 58% of them seen only once. Sequencing was performed on esophageal tumor tissue. The receptors here all came from a female donor with esophageal squamous cell carcinoma.

This clonotype was picked up one time. The V call is TRBV5-6, the J call TRBJ2-1, with D perhaps TRBD1 or TRBD2 (6 bases each). The V end lost 2 bases, the J end lost 3 bases, and 12 bases lay between the germline ends. CDR3 length: 15 amino acids. Germline V CDR1 and CDR2: SGHDT, YYEEEE. CDR3 DNA sequence: TGTGCCAGCAGCTTAGGGGGGACGGACTACAATGAGCAGTTCTTC. Protein product: CASSLGGTDYNEQFF.

The sample holds a few counts of this clonotype. The chain employs TRBV7-6 and TRBJ2-1; D call uncertain. CDR3 length: 15 residues. The V and J ends lost 4 bases and 7 bases respectively, with 17 bases between them. Germline V gene sequence: CDR1 SGHVS, CDR2 FNYEAQ. The CDR3 here is CASSSWSSLGNEQFF. The DNA of the CDR3 is TGTGCCAGCAGCTCGTGGAGTAGTCTCGGGAATGAGCAGTTCTTC.

This chain uses TRBV12-3 or TRBV12-4 with TRBJ1-5; TRBD1 aligns across 8 bases. V lost 4 bases to trimming and J lost 6 bases; unmatched junction nucleotides: 5. The CDR3 has 14 residues. The CDR3 loop reads CASSYDRGTQPQHF. The DNA for the CDR3 is TGTGCCAGCAGTTACGACAGGGGTACTCAGCCCCAGCATTTT.

This clonotype was detected ten times or more. This chain links TRBV6-6 with TRBJ1-1; 7 bases align to TRBD1. CDR1 and CDR2 (germline): MNHNY, SVGAGI (reference sequence). V was pared by 2 bases and J by 3 bases, with 3 bases of the junction left unmatched. The CDR3 has 14 amino acids. CDR3 protein: CASSYQGEHTEAFF. The CDR3 bases are TGTGCCAGCAGTTACCAGGGGGAGCACACTGAAGCTTTCTTT.

The rearrangement joins TRBV7-3 to TRBJ2-6; 7 bases are shared with TRBD1. The CDR3 consists of 15 residues. V lost 5 bases and J lost 4; bases outside the gene matches: 5. Germline assignment: CDR1 SGHTA and CDR2 FQGTGA. The CDR3: CASSPQGVGANVLTF. CDR3 nucleotides: TGTGCCAGCAGCCCGCAGGGGGTAGGGGCCAACGTCCTGACTTTC.

This clonotype has at least ten counts. The CDR3 loop reads CASSIEWSGSNQPQHF. CDR3 DNA: TGTGCCAGTAGTATAGAATGGTCGGGGAGCAATCAGCCCCAGCATTTT. This chain joins TRBV19 and TRBJ1-5, with unresolved D. CDR3 size: 16 residues. CDR1 is LNHDA and CDR2 is SQIVND in the germline V gene (reference sequence). The germline V and J ends were trimmed by 0 bases and 1 base, with 10 bases remaining between them. The full variable domain, completed using reference TRBV19 and TRBJ1-5, is DGGITQSPKYLFRKEGQNVTLSCEQNLNHDAMYWYRQDPGQGLRLIYYSQIVNDFQKGDIAEGYSVSREKKESFPLTVTSAQKNPTAFYLCASSIEWSGSNQPQHFGDGTRLSIL.

This chain connects TRBV11-2 to TRBJ2-3; 9 bases align to TRBD2. The J call is uncertain, as TRBJ2-1 better fits the DNA end. Per germline, CDR1 SGHAT and CDR2 FQNNGV. This CDR3 contains 14 residues. As DNA, the CDR3 is TGTGCCAGCAGCCCAATAGCGGGAGAGGGGGAGCAGTTCTTC. It yields the protein CASSPIAGEGEQFF.

This rearrangement joins TRBV28 to TRBJ1-1, with 8 bases matching TRBD1. This CDR3 region has 15 residues. Germline values: CDR1 MDHEN, CDR2 SYDVKM. V dropped 5 bases and J dropped 4; count of bases not matched to a gene: 9. DNA of the CDR3: TGTGCCAGCAGTCCCGCGGACAGGGTGGGCACTGAAGCTTTCTTT. Translation: CASSPADRVGTEAFF.

The table lists this clonotype with a few counts. This chain joins TRBV7-3 and TRBJ2-3; 9 bases match TRBD2. J lost 3 bases, V lost 3 bases, and 4 bases had no gene match. The CDR3 sequence is 15 residues long. Germline lookup yields CDR1 SGHTA and CDR2 FQGTGA. DNA for the CDR3: TGTGCCAGCAGCTTGGGTAGCGGGAGTACAGATACGCAGTATTTT. Amino acids: CASSLGSGSTDTQYF.

This clonotype has just a few counts. The rearrangement joins TRBV28 to TRBJ2-1; 9 nucleotides align to TRBD2. Germline-derived CDR1 and CDR2 are MDHEN and SYDVKM. With V trimmed by 8 bases and J by 2 bases, 7 bases remained unmatched. The CDR3 loop spans 15 amino acids. CDR3 nucleotides: TGTGCCAGCGTAGCGGGAGTGCTAACCTACAATGAGCAGTTCTTC. Amino acid sequence: CASVAGVLTYNEQFF.

V usage is TRBV28 and J usage is TRBJ2-5, with 7 bases matching TRBD1. V lost 4 bases, J lost 5 bases, and 10 bases stayed unmatched. This CDR3 region has 15 residues. Germline V gene data show CDR1 as MDHEN and CDR2 as SYDVKM. Here the CDR3 reads CASSSNKGQPETQYF. CDR3 nucleotides: TGTGCCAGCAGTTCCAACAAGGGACAGCCCGAGACCCAGTACTTC. The variable domain in full, with the rest retrieved from reference TRBV28 and TRBJ2-5, is DVKVTQSSRYLVKRTGEKVFLECVQDMDHENMFWYRQDPGLGLRLIYFSYDVKMKEKGDIPEGYSVSREKKERFSLILESASTNQTSMYLCASSSNKGQPETQYFGPGTRLLVL.

J is TRBJ1-1 and V is TRBV30, with TRBD1 matching over 8 bases. The CDR3 is made up of 15 amino acids. Trimming at V came to 1 base and at J to 10 bases, leaving 14 bases not matched to a gene. CDR1 and CDR2 (germline): GTSNPN, SVGIG (reference sequence). DNA for the CDR3: TGTGCCTGGAGTGCCGCAAGGACAGGGCCCTTCGGAGCTTTCTTT. Residues: CAWSAARTGPFGAFF. Full variable domain (missing parts from reference TRBV30 and TRBJ1-1): SQTIHQWPATLVQPVGSPLSLECTVEGTSNPNLYWYRQAAGRGLQLLFYSVGIGQISSEVPQNLSASRPQDRQFILSSKKLLLSDSGFYLCAWSAARTGPFGAFFGQGTRLTVV.

This chain links TRBV28 with TRBJ2-7; the D is unclear. The CDR3 spans 15 residues. Trimming took 2 bases from V and 2 from J, leaving 13 bases between them. Looked up from germline, CDR1 is MDHEN and CDR2 is SYDVKM. DNA of the CDR3: TGTGCCAGCAGTTTACCTGCAGGCATTCCCTACGAGCAGTACTTC. The encoded protein is CASSLPAGIPYEQYF.

The gene calls are TRBV11-3 and TRBJ2-5; 8 bases are a match to TRBD2. The V and J ends lost 5 bases and 5 bases, in that order; junction bases with no gene match: 10. The length of the CDR3 is 15 residues. In germline, CDR1 is SGHNT, CDR2 YENEEA. The CDR3 DNA is TGTGCCAGCAGCGCGGGAGGAGGGAGTCAGGAGACCCAGTACTTC. It specifies CASSAGGGSQETQYF.

Only a few counts were recorded for this clonotype. The chain employs TRBV7-6 and TRBJ2-1; D is perhaps TRBD1 or TRBD2 (5 bases each). Matching the DNA end better, TRBJ2-5 makes the J call doubtful. CDR3 length equals 14 residues. From germline, CDR1 is SGHVS and CDR2 FNYEAQ. Here the CDR3 DNA reads TGTGCCAGCAGCTTGTCCGGGACGTTAGAGACCCAGTACTTC. Protein sequence: CASSLSGTLETQYF.

The chain links TRBV12-3 or TRBV12-4 to TRBJ2-4; D is uncertain. V lost 3 bases and J 2 bases, leaving 17 bases between the germline ends. The CDR3 runs to 17 residues. The CDR3 DNA is TGTGCCAGCAGTTTCAACCCCGATGCCTGGCCCAAAAACATTCAGTACTTC. Residues: CASSFNPDAWPKNIQYF.

J is TRBJ2-2 and V is TRBV20-1, with 10 bases that match TRBD1. The CDR3 length is 15 residues. Germline lookup yields CDR1 DFQATT and CDR2 SNEGSKA (reference sequence). V was clipped by 3 bases and J by 2 bases; unmatched bases: 3. The CDR3 DNA reads TGCAGTGCTAGTCGACAGGGGGCTAACACCGGGGAGCTGTTTTTT. Amino acids: CSASRQGANTGELFF.

The chain employs TRBV7-2 and TRBJ2-1, with D possibly called TRBD1 or TRBD2 (5 bases each). The V end lost 5 bases, the J end lost 9 bases, and 17 bases lay between the germline ends. Looked up from germline, CDR1 is SGHTA and CDR2 is FQGNSA. This CDR3 contains 14 residues. Here the CDR3 DNA reads TGTGCCAGCAGCAGGGACGCCGCTCTGAGTGAGCAGTTCTTC. It yields the protein CASSRDAALSEQFF.

This sequence joins TRBV7-6 and TRBJ1-6; TRBD1 agrees at 10 bases. This CDR3 has 15 amino acids. The V gene end was trimmed by 6 bases and the J gene end by 6 bases; junction bases not matched to a gene: 5. CDR1 SGHVS and CDR2 FNYEAQ come from the germline V gene. CDR3 DNA sequence: TGTGCCAGCAGATCCGGACAGGGGGTTAATTCACCCCTCCACTTT. Residues: CASRSGQGVNSPLHF.

As concerns this clonotype: A junction boundary mismatches the germline segment, possibly from a read error. V is TRBV7-2 and J is TRBJ2-7; 10 positions match TRBD1. The germline CDR1 and CDR2 sequences are SGHTA and FQGNSA. The CDR3 contains 15 residues. Here the CDR3 DNA reads TGTGCCAGCAGCTTAGCGGGACAGGGGTTATCACCCCTCCACTTC. Translating it yields CASSLAGQGLSPLHF.

In DNA form, the CDR3 reads TGTGCCCCCCGGGCAAGGGGTACCTACGAGCAGTTCTTC. It codes for CAPRARGTYEQFF. This rearrangement joins TRBV7-6 to TRBJ2-5; the D gene is possibly TRBD1 (5 bases). With the DNA end fitting TRBJ2-1 better, the J assignment may be wrong. Germline CDR1 reads SGHVS; CDR2 reads FNYEAQ. CDR3 length: 13 amino acids.